This T cell receptor (beta chain) was captured by sequencing in a study of blood T cell repertoires in COVID-19. Background on the study: Sites in the United States, Italy and Spain provided acute and convalescent COVID-19 samples. PBMCs, B-cell-depleted T cells, or T cells provided the cDNA or gDNA that made up the material.

The CDR3 is 14 residues long. Germline CDR1 is GTSNPN and CDR2 is SVGIG (reference sequence). Trimming took off 4 bases at V and 1 base at J, with 12 bases between the two ends. Authors' analysis steps: Reference gene primer amplification in the assay estimated nucleated cell counts. The repertoire was sequenced with immunoSEQ multiplex PCR; TCRdb's copy has only in-frame clones and lacks some. The V and J calls and clone size are taken from that table; D and trimming were inferred from the DNA. The sample consists of approximately 170,000 clones, roughly nine tenths of them appearing once. This clone was counted a few times.

The receptor comes from a man in his thirties or forties with acute or convalescent COVID-19. This chain links TRBV30 with TRBJ2-3, with no clear D. What was sequenced was peripheral blood. Here the CDR3 DNA reads TGTGCCTGGAACAGTCAGACCCGCACAGATACGCAGTATTTT. Amino acids: CAWNSQTRTDTQYF.